This T cell receptor (beta chain) appears in the sequencing data of a study of Graves' ophthalmopathy and Graves' hyperthyroidism. For the study at large: Peripheral blood (taken before any treatment) was collected at initial diagnosis. Study-level results: The model forecast ophthalmopathy progression, reaching roughly 65% sensitivity and approximately 72% specificity.

Amplified material comprised TCR beta CDR3 regions derived from RNA transcripts. Investigators did first-round RT-PCR with HTBI primers, then second-round multiplex PCR. One entry per CDR3 protein, called by TCRdb with MiXCR from the multiplex PCR reads. The data hold fewer than 20,000 distinct CDR3 sequences, with about half observed a single time. About this clonotype itself: The antigen remains unidentified. The junction does not match germline at one end; this may be a read error.

The CDR3 is made up of 14 amino acids. Germline lookup yields CDR1 MRHNA and CDR2 SNTAGT. Pregnant or lactating patients and those with other autoimmune diseases or uncontrolled infections were excluded. The receptor's source is a woman aged 40 to 49 with stable Graves' hyperthyroidism. The specimen was peripheral blood. The chain couples TRBV6-4 to TRBJ1-5; D is uncertain. CDR3 DNA sequence: TGTGCCAGCAGTGACAGGGCTAGCAGTCAGCCCCAGCATTTT. Its translation: CASSDRASSQPQHF.